Below are 2 T cell receptor beta chains sequenced from a single sample in a study of metastatic and nonmetastatic thyroid tumors. TCRdb reanalyzed the PCR reads via MiXCR. This sample has about 35,000 clones, with 15% to 20% found just once. Among the patients, none had received any treatment before thyroid surgery. Input material: blood. These receptors all come from a male donor with papillary thyroid cancer or a benign thyroid nodule (not recorded which). Some clones in this sample may be carry-over from other donors' samples.

This clone was counted ten times or more. The rearrangement links TRBV29-1 to TRBJ1-4, with D possibly TRBD1 on 5 matching bases. The CDR3 extends over 14 amino acids. Germline CDR1 and CDR2: SQVTM and ANQGSEA. V shed 1 base and J shed 5 bases, with 11 bases lying between them. The CDR3 coding sequence is TGCAGCGTTGAAGGCCTTGGGGGAAATGAAAAACTGTTTTTT. It encodes CSVEGLGGNEKLFF.

The chain joins TRBV20-1 to TRBJ2-6, with 7 bases aligning to TRBD1. The CDR3 has 15 amino acids. Trimming took 5 bases from V and 2 from J; bases not matched to a gene: 6. CDR1 is DFQATT and CDR2 is SNEGSKA in the germline V gene (reference sequence). The CDR3, as DNA: TGCAGTGCTGGGAGACAGGGAGCTGGGGCCAACGTCCTGACTTTC. Its translation: CSAGRQGAGANVLTF.